Following are 17 T cell receptor beta chains from one sample sequenced in a study of T cell clonality in common variable immunodeficiency. Produced via immunoSEQ multiplex PCR; TCRdb's table is partial and in-frame only. This sample carries more than 65,000 clones, none of them present only once. Sequencing was done on a sample of peripheral blood mononuclear cells. The receptor set was obtained from a person aged 18 to 69 in good health.

This clone was recorded at least ten times. The CDR3 extends 3 residues past the end of the read, so its final part is completed from the germline J gene. The gene calls are TRBV5-1 and TRBJ2-7; 15 bases map to TRBD2. The CDR3 extends over 16 amino acids. Germline CDR1 reads SGHRS; CDR2 reads YFSETQ. Trimming cost V 8 bases and J 5 bases; bases outside gene matches: 11. CDR3 DNA (partial): TGCGCCAGTAAAACCGGGACTAGCGGGAGGATGCACGAG. It is translated as CASKTGTSGRMHE. The full-length CDR3 reads as CASKTGTSGRMHEQYF.

A remark on this clone: The CDR3 end is not reached by the read, which stops 3 residues before it; the germline J gene fills it in. The V and J genes are TRBV13 and TRBJ1-4, with a possible D match to TRBD1 (5 bases). The CDR3 has 14 residues. V was cut by 5 bases and J by 3 bases, with 10 bases left in between. The germline V gene has CDR1 PRHDT and CDR2 FYEKMQ (reference sequence). CDR3 sequence: CASSRKTANEKLFF. The sequenced part of the CDR3 DNA is TGTGCCAGCAGCCGCAAGACAGCTAATGAAAAA. The full variable domain, with the rest looked up from reference TRBV13 and TRBJ1-4, is AAGVIQSPRHLIKEKRETATLKCYPIPRHDTVYWYQQGPGQDPQFLISFYEKMQSDKGSIPDRFSAQQFSDYHSELNMSSLELGDSALYFCASSRKTANEKLFFGSGTQLSVL.

This clone was picked up many times. The CDR3 goes on 3 residues after the read ends, and that part is filled in from the germline J gene. The V and J genes are TRBV5-1 and TRBJ2-5, with a tentative D call TRBD2 (5 bases). The V end was cut by 3 bases, the J end by 5 bases, with 20 bases between. Germline assignment: CDR1 SGHRS and CDR2 YFSETQ. The CDR3 extends over 16 amino acids. This chain's CDR3 is CASSYPLDLAGETQYF. The CDR3 DNA, read in part, is TGCGCCAGCAGCTACCCTCTGGACCTAGCCGGCGAGACC.

This clone has at least ten counts. The read stops 3 residues short of the end of the CDR3; the missing end is completed from the germline J gene. The chain recombines TRBV10-1 with TRBJ2-3; no firm D call. This CDR3 has 14 amino acids. The germline gives CDR1 WNHNN, CDR2 SYGVQD (reference sequence). V shed 6 bases and J shed 0 bases, with 10 bases lying between them. CDR3 bases read: TGCGCCAGCAGCGCGCTCCTTAGCACAGATACG. Translating gives CASSALLSTDT. The entire CDR3 sequence reads CASSALLSTDTQYF.

This clone showed up many times. Here the CDR3 reads CASSLVGTQYF. The part of the CDR3 DNA that was read is TGCGCCAGCAGCTTGGTGGGCACG. V is TRBV5-1 and J is TRBJ2-3; the D is unclear. Coverage ceases 3 residues before the CDR3 finishes, and the germline J gene fills in the end. This CDR3 is 11 amino acids long. CDR1 and CDR2 (germline): SGHRS, YFSETQ.

The sample holds many counts of this clone. The read terminates 3 residues ahead of where the CDR3 ends, so the germline J gene completes it. This chain links TRBV19 with TRBJ2-7; weak D call: TRBD2 (6 bases). Trimming took 4 bases from V and 5 from J, leaving 15 bases between them. The CDR3 contains 14 residues. Germline lookup yields CDR1 LNHDA and CDR2 SQIVND (reference sequence). Incomplete CDR3 DNA: TGTGCCAGTAGTACGCGTGGAGGGTTCGACGAG. Encoded protein: CASSTRGGFDE. The complete CDR3 sequence is CASSTRGGFDEQYF.

This clone was seen repeatedly, ten times or more. The CDR3 goes on 3 residues after the read ends, and that part is filled in from the germline J gene. The chain joins TRBV6-1 to TRBJ1-1; tentative D call: TRBD1 (6 bases). The V end lost 3 bases, the J end lost 5 bases, and 13 bases lay between the germline ends. Germline assignment: CDR1 MNHNS and CDR2 SASEGT. This CDR3 region has 14 residues. The DNA read from the CDR3 is TGTGCCAGCAGTGACACAGGGTTGGTAACTGAA. This encodes CASSDTGLVTE. The entire CDR3 protein is CASSDTGLVTEAFF.

This clone came up many times. Its ends do not fully match the called genes, so a read error is possible. The read ends 3 residues shy of where the CDR3 ends; the end is completed using the germline J gene. This chain links TRBV5-1 with TRBJ2-7, with D hard to call. The CDR3 is 14 residues long. Germline V CDR1 and CDR2: SGHRS, YFSETQ. CDR3 DNA, as far as it was read: TGCGCCAGCAGCCCAGGATGGTACTCCGACGAG. Translated, it gives CASSPGWYSDE. The whole CDR3 is CASSPGWYSDEQYF.

This clone was counted many times. The DNA ends 3 residues before the CDR3 does, and the rest of the CDR3 is filled in from the germline J gene. The chain employs TRBV30 and TRBJ2-1; 9 positions agree with TRBD2. Per the germline V gene, CDR1 is GTSNPN and CDR2 is SVGIG (reference sequence). The trim removed 1 base at V and 9 bases at J, leaving 16 bases unmatched. This CDR3 spans 17 amino acids. This CDR3 reads CAWSAGWAGGRAGEQFF. CDR3 DNA, as far as it was read: TGTGCCTGGAGTGCCGGGTGGGCTGGCGGGAGGGCTGGTGAG.

The sample holds many counts of this clone. The CDR3 is cut off 3 residues early in the read; its end comes from the germline J gene. The chain links TRBV6-2 or TRBV6-3 to TRBJ2-3; no clear D. CDR3 length: 15 amino acids. Germline lookup yields CDR1 MNHEY and CDR2 SVGEGT. Deletions cut 4 bases from V and 2 bases from J, with 13 bases between. The CDR3 sequence: CASSSSEYLTDTQYF. The sequenced CDR3 bases are TGTGCCAGCAGTTCGAGCGAATACCTCACAGATACG.

This clone was counted at least ten times. Read coverage stops 3 residues before the CDR3 terminus; the germline J gene supplies the remainder. The chain employs TRBV5-5 and TRBJ2-7; D perhaps matches TRBD1 (6 bases). This CDR3 comprises 14 residues. CDR1 is SGHKS and CDR2 is YYEKEE in the germline V gene (reference sequence). The ends were cut back, 2 bases at V and 4 bases at J, with 13 bases in the middle. The CDR3 sequence: CASSFNPTGYEQYF. CDR3 DNA (partial): TGTGCCAGCAGCTTCAACCCAACAGGGTACGAG.

This clone showed up many times. The read gets to within 3 residues of the CDR3 end, and the germline J gene fills in the rest. The chain employs TRBV12-3 or TRBV12-4 and TRBJ2-2; tentative D call: TRBD1 (6 bases). Trimming stripped 8 bases from V and 5 bases from J, with 12 bases between. This CDR3 has 13 amino acids. The DNA read from the CDR3 is TGTGCCAGCCGGGGACAAGAAACCGGGGAG. It specifies CASRGQETGE. The whole CDR3 protein is CASRGQETGELFF.

This clone was seen ten or more times. The read halts 3 residues ahead of the CDR3 end, with the missing end drawn from the germline J gene. The chain combines TRBV7-2 with TRBJ2-5, with 12 bases that match TRBD2. The trim removed 7 bases at V and 6 bases at J, leaving 9 bases unmatched. Germline V gene data show CDR1 as SGHTA and CDR2 as FQGNSA. This CDR3 spans 15 amino acids. CDR3 DNA, as far as it was read: TGTGCCAGCACCCGGACTAGCGGGGAGGTTAAGACC. Its translation: CASTRTSGEVKT. The entire CDR3 protein reads CASTRTSGEVKTQYF. The full variable domain, completed using reference TRBV7-2 and TRBJ2-5, is GAGVSQSPSNKVTEKGKDVELRCDPISGHTALYWYRQSLGQGLEFLIYFQGNSAPDKSGLPSDRFSAERTGGSVSTLTIQRTQQEDSAVYLCASTRTSGEVKTQYFGPGTRLLVL.

This clone was recorded at least ten times. The read stops 3 residues short of the end of the CDR3; the missing end is completed from the germline J gene. The chain carries TRBV7-8 and TRBJ2-1; 7 positions match TRBD1. With 5 bases clipped from V and 8 bases from J, the junction kept 15 bases outside the gene matches. In germline, CDR1 is SGHVS, CDR2 FQNEAQ. The CDR3 is 16 residues long. The CDR3 bases that were read are TGTGCCAGCAGCAACCCGGTAGCCAGGGGGTCCCATGAG. Amino acids: CASSNPVARGSHE. The complete CDR3 sequence is CASSNPVARGSHEQFF.

This clone was detected many times. With the read ending 3 residues before the CDR3 end, the germline J gene is used to fill in that end. The chain has TRBV11-3 and TRBJ2-3, with 10 bases identical to TRBD2. The CDR3 loop spans 15 amino acids. The germline V gene has CDR1 SGHNT and CDR2 YENEEA. The trim removed 5 bases at V and 6 bases at J, leaving 8 bases unmatched. The CDR3: CASSLREREGDTQYF. CDR3 bases read: TGTGCCAGCAGCCTTCGTGAGCGGGAGGGCGATACG. The full variable domain, completed using reference TRBV11-3 and TRBJ2-3, is EAGVVQSPRYKIIEKKQPVAFWCNPISGHNTLYWYLQNLGQGPELLIRYENEEAVDDSQLPKDRFSAERLKGVDSTLKIQPAELGDSAVYLCASSLREREGDTQYFGPGTRLTVL.

Ten or more counts support this clone. Read coverage stops 3 residues before the CDR3 terminus; the germline J gene supplies the remainder. J is TRBJ2-5 and V is TRBV5-4; 9 bases align to TRBD2. The CDR3 covers 16 residues. Unmatched junction bases numbered 14, after V lost 6 bases and J lost 5 bases. Per germline, CDR1 SGHNT and CDR2 YYREEE (reference sequence). CDR3: CASTAGGPRPGETQYF. The sequenced part of the CDR3 DNA is TGTGCCAGCACGGCGGGAGGGCCGAGGCCCGGGGAGACC.

This clone was counted at least ten times. The read terminates 3 residues before the CDR3 end, so the remaining end is supplied by the germline J gene. V gene TRBV20-1 combines with J gene TRBJ1-1; the match to TRBD1 covers 11 bases. The V gene end was trimmed by 1 base and the J gene end by 4 bases; junction bases not matched to a gene: 2. The CDR3 is made up of 14 amino acids. CDR1 DFQATT and CDR2 SNEGSKA come from the germline V gene (reference sequence). Partial CDR3 DNA: TGCAGTGCTAGAGGGACAGGGGGCCCCACTGAA. Its protein is CSARGTGGPTE. The CDR3 reads in full as CSARGTGGPTEAFF.